The 9 T cell receptor beta chains below all came from one sample that was sequenced in a study of early T cells in non-severe SARS-CoV-2 infection. TCRdb re-derived calls from the 5' RACE reads in MiXCR, one entry per CDR3 protein. The sample has about 48,000 distinct CDR3 sequences; about 9.2% are singletons. The sample was whole blood. The receptor set was obtained from an adult who was a healthcare worker with PCR-confirmed SARS-CoV-2 infection or an uninfected control (not recorded which).

This clonotype showed up many times. V and J are TRBV12-3 or TRBV12-4 and TRBJ1-1, with TRBD1 identical over 8 bases. V shed 3 bases and J 4 bases; nucleotides not matched to a gene: 13. This CDR3 contains 17 residues. CDR3 coding DNA: TGTGCCAGCAGTTTCCGCTCGAGCAGGGGGCGGATCACTGAAGCTTTCTTT. This codes for CASSFRSSRGRITEAFF.

In nucleotides, the CDR3 is TGTGCCAGCTCCAACCGCGCTGTGGGGGTCGACGGCTACACCTTC. Translation gives CASSNRAVGVDGYTF. The chain couples TRBV6-6 to TRBJ1-2, with D perhaps TRBD1 (5 bases). V was clipped by 8 bases and J by 8 bases, with 24 bases between them. The V gene's germline CDR1 is MNHNY and CDR2 SVGAGI (reference sequence). The CDR3 is made up of 15 amino acids.

This clonotype was observed at least ten times. The V gene is TRBV11-2, the J gene TRBJ2-5, with TRBD1 matching over 10 bases. This CDR3 has 15 residues. Germline trimming cut 0 bases from V and 9 bases from J; bases unmatched to any gene: 7. In germline, CDR1 is SGHAT, CDR2 FQNNGV. The CDR3 DNA sequence: TGTGCCAGCAGCTTAGAAAGGACAGGGGGAACGGCCCAGTACTTC. Its protein is CASSLERTGGTAQYF. Based on the CDR3 plus reference TRBV11-2 and TRBJ2-5, the full variable domain is EAGVAQSPRYKIIEKRQSVAFWCNPISGHATLYWYQQILGQGPKLLIQFQNNGVVDDSQLPKDRFSAERLKGVDSTLKIQPAKLEDSAVYLCASSLERTGGTAQYFGPGTRLLVL.

The chain's CDR3 is CASSHQRERSTDTQYF. CDR3 DNA sequence: TGTGCCAGCAGTCATCAGCGGGAGAGGAGCACAGATACGCAGTATTTT. V is TRBV28 and J is TRBJ2-3, with 8 bases matching TRBD2. The CDR3 is 16 amino acids. V shed 5 bases, J shed 0 bases, and the junction held 7 bases outside the gene matches. CDR1 and CDR2 (germline): MDHEN, SYDVKM.

This clonotype was observed many times. The chain couples TRBV20-1 to TRBJ2-7; D uncertain. Trimming shortened V by 2 bases and J by 3 bases, and 14 bases separated the two germline ends. Germline-derived CDR1 and CDR2 are DFQATT and SNEGSKA (reference sequence). The CDR3 has 14 residues. CDR3 DNA sequence: TGCAGTGCTAGATCGAGTGCCTACATCTACGAGCAGTACTTC. This sequence encodes CSARSSAYIYEQYF.

In this sample, this clonotype turned up a few times. V is TRBV29-1 and J is TRBJ2-7; 12 positions agree with TRBD2. CDR3 length: 15 residues. After removal of 3 bases from V and 7 bases from J, the junction contained 10 bases not matched to a gene. The germline V gene encodes CDR1 SQVTM and CDR2 ANQGSEA. Here the CDR3 DNA reads TGCAGCGTTGACCATGGAGGACTAGCGGGATATGAGCAGTACTTC. It encodes CSVDHGGLAGYEQYF.

This clonotype was found many times. The V gene is TRBV19, the J gene TRBJ2-2; a possible D gene is TRBD1 (5 bases). The CDR3 loop spans 15 amino acids. Germline V lookup: CDR1 LNHDA, CDR2 SQIVND (reference sequence). Trimming removed 1 base at V and 0 bases at J, with 6 bases between. In DNA form, the CDR3 reads TGTGCCAGTAGTATAGTCAGGGCGAACACCGGGGAGCTGTTTTTT. Translation: CASSIVRANTGELFF.

The sample holds many counts of this clonotype. The chain has TRBV7-8 and TRBJ2-7, with D perhaps being TRBD1 or TRBD2 (6 bases each). CDR1 SGHVS and CDR2 FQNEAQ come from the germline V gene. Trimming removed 4 bases from V and 9 bases from J, with 25 bases in between. The CDR3 has 16 amino acids. In DNA form, the CDR3 reads TGTGCCAGCAGCTCGGCGCGGGACAAGCTCTACGATGGGCAGTACTTC. Its protein product is CASSSARDKLYDGQYF.

The genes are TRBV5-1 and TRBJ2-7; no clear D gene. Trimming cost V 0 bases and J 0 bases, with 10 bases left between them. Germline values: CDR1 SGHRS, CDR2 YFSETQ. The CDR3 contains 15 residues. DNA of the CDR3: TGCGCCAGCAGCTTGGCCGGACCGCCCTCCTACGAGCAGTACTTC. This translates into CASSLAGPPSYEQYF.